Shown below are 7 T cell receptor beta chains from a single sample sequenced in a study of blood T cell repertoires in COVID-19. Generated by immunoSEQ multiplex PCR, the TCRdb table keeps only in-frame clones and is missing some. The sample has 310,000 or so clones; approximately 90% are singletons. The sequencing input was peripheral blood. These receptors were taken from a woman aged 25-40 years with COVID-19, enrolled during active disease.

V and J are TRBV29-1 and TRBJ1-2, with 7 bases that match TRBD1. CDR1 SQVTM and CDR2 ANQGSEA come from the germline V gene. The CDR3 runs 13 residues. The V segment lost 0 bases and the J segment 4 bases; nucleotides outside the gene matches: 2. CDR3 coding DNA: TGCAGCGTTGAAGAAGGGGGCGGCTATGGCTACACCTTC. It yields the protein CSVEEGGGYGYTF.

The CDR3 bases are TGCGCCAGCAGCTTGTCACTAGCTACCTACGAGCAGTACTTC. Its translation is CASSLSLATYEQYF. The chain combines TRBV5-1 with TRBJ2-7, with D perhaps TRBD2 (6 bases). The ends were cut back, 1 base at V and 2 bases at J, with 10 bases in the middle. This CDR3 contains 14 residues. Germline V gives CDR1 SGHRS, CDR2 YFSETQ.

The rearrangement uses TRBV7-8 and TRBJ1-2; a weak D match, TRBD1 (6 bases). With 1 base removed from V and 4 bases from J, the gap between germline ends came to 13 bases. CDR1 and CDR2 (germline): SGHVS, FQNEAQ. This CDR3 has 15 residues. CDR3 sequence: CASSLEQGVSYGYTF. The CDR3 DNA follows: TGTGCCAGCAGCTTAGAACAGGGCGTCTCCTATGGCTACACCTTC.

The chain employs TRBV18 and TRBJ1-1; TRBD1 matches 7 bases. Germline CDR1 is KGHSH and CDR2 is LQKENI. The J segment lost 7 bases and the V segment lost 2 bases, leaving 4 bases of the junction unmatched. The CDR3 sequence is 13 residues long. CDR3: CASSPKGQNEAFF. CDR3 in DNA: TGTGCCAGCTCACCAAAGGGACAGAATGAAGCTTTCTTT. Drawing the rest from reference TRBV18 and TRBJ1-1, the complete variable domain is NAGVMQNPRHLVRRRGQEARLRCSPMKGHSHVYWYRQLPEEGLKFMVYLQKENIIDESGMPKERFSAEFPKEGPSILRIQQVVRGDSAAYFCASSPKGQNEAFFGQGTRLTVV.

CDR3 in amino acids: CASSLSRYGYTF. CDR3 bases: TGTGCCAGCAGTTTATCCCGGTATGGCTACACCTTC. The V gene is TRBV28, the J gene TRBJ1-2; D is undetermined. V lost 1 base, J lost 5 bases, and 5 bases lay in between. CDR3 size: 12 residues. Germline V gene sequence: CDR1 MDHEN, CDR2 SYDVKM.

The chain combines TRBV19 with TRBJ2-2, with 8 bases identical to TRBD2. Germline trimming cut 10 bases from V and 3 bases from J; bases unmatched to any gene: 10. CDR1 is LNHDA, CDR2 SQIVND, per germline (reference sequence). The CDR3 runs to 15 residues. CDR3 sequence: CATTSGREYTGELFF. The CDR3 DNA reads TGTGCCACCACCAGCGGGAGAGAGTACACCGGGGAGCTGTTTTTT.

The chain has TRBV6-4 and TRBJ1-4; 9 bases fit TRBD1. CDR3 length: 16 amino acids. The germline V gene has CDR1 MRHNA and CDR2 SNTAGT. The junction had 10 bases not matched to a gene; V was cut back by 4 bases and J by 7 bases. The CDR3 region is CASSASPGQGGEKLFF. For the CDR3, the DNA is TGTGCCAGCAGTGCTTCTCCGGGACAGGGAGGTGAAAAACTGTTTTTT.